The 18 T cell receptor beta chains listed next were all sequenced from one sample in a study of blood T cell repertoires in COVID-19. Profiled with immunoSEQ multiplex PCR; TCRdb holds only in-frame clones, not every one. The table lists 200,000 or so clones, around 81% of them singletons, with about 12% in the top ten. Source material: peripheral blood. Receptors originate from a woman of 80 years or more with COVID-19, enrolled during active disease.

This chain connects TRBV18 to TRBJ2-5; weak D call: TRBD1 (5 bases). Germline values: CDR1 KGHSH, CDR2 LQKENI. The CDR3 length is 13 residues. Deletions cut 1 base from V and 2 bases from J, with 5 bases between. The CDR3 is CASSPQGQETQYF. CDR3 in DNA: TGTGCCAGCTCACCACAGGGGCAAGAGACCCAGTACTTC.

CDR3 sequence (DNA): TGTGCCAGCAGTTTAAGCCCGAGCTCCTACAATGAGCAGTTCTTC. Translation gives CASSLSPSSYNEQFF. The chain recombines TRBV28 with TRBJ2-1; D is undetermined. The germline V gene has CDR1 MDHEN and CDR2 SYDVKM. V lost 2 bases and J 0 bases, leaving 8 bases between the germline ends. The CDR3 is 15 residues long.

The V call is TRBV6-2 or TRBV6-3, the J call TRBJ2-6, with D possibly being TRBD2 (5 bases). CDR3 length: 19 residues. The V gene's germline CDR1 is MNHEY and CDR2 SVGEGT. V was trimmed by 1 base and J by 1 base, leaving 17 bases between them. Here the CDR3 reads CASSYLKQLGVSGANVLTF. The CDR3 coding sequence is TGTGCCAGCAGTTACTTAAAACAGTTGGGAGTATCTGGGGCCAACGTCCTGACTTTC.

CDR3 in amino acids: CASSIRGGGQPQHF. In nucleotides, the CDR3 is TGTGCCAGTAGTATAAGAGGGGGGGGTCAGCCCCAGCATTTT. The chain uses TRBV19 and TRBJ1-5; D possibly corresponds to TRBD1 (6 bases). The CDR3 consists of 14 residues. From germline, CDR1 is LNHDA and CDR2 SQIVND (reference sequence). The V end lost 2 bases, the J end lost 6 bases, and 11 bases lay between the germline ends.

This chain links TRBV18 with TRBJ1-2; 7 bases line up with TRBD1. The CDR3 has 15 residues. V was clipped by 4 bases and J by 0 bases; unmatched bases: 5. CDR1 and CDR2 from the germline V gene are KGHSH and LQKENI. CDR3 in amino acids: CASSRDSNANYGYTF. The DNA of the CDR3 is TGTGCCAGCTCACGGGACAGTAACGCTAACTATGGCTACACCTTC.

This clone came up once. This chain links TRBV12-3 or TRBV12-4 with TRBJ1-4; D is ambiguous. The CDR3 spans 13 residues. The ends were cut back, 3 bases at V and 5 bases at J, with 7 bases in the middle. CDR3 protein: CASSFSRNEKLFF. The CDR3 DNA reads TGTGCCAGCAGTTTTTCTAGAAATGAAAAACTGTTTTTT.

V is TRBV30 and J is TRBJ1-1; no definite D call. The CDR3 covers 16 residues. Germline assignment: CDR1 GTSNPN and CDR2 SVGIG (reference sequence). Trimming left V 2 bases short and J 0 bases short, with 16 bases between. The CDR3 nucleotides are TGTGCCTGGAGTCCCCGGAGGATAAACATGAACACTGAAGCTTTCTTT. It codes for CAWSPRRINMNTEAFF.

The genes are TRBV28 and TRBJ1-1, with D possibly being TRBD1 (6 bases). V was clipped by 10 bases and J by 10 bases, with 19 bases between them. The CDR3 covers 12 residues. Germline assignment: CDR1 MDHEN and CDR2 SYDVKM. As DNA, the CDR3 is TGTGCCATCCCCGATAAGGGGGTGGGAGCTTTCTTT. Translated: CAIPDKGVGAFF.

The chain has TRBV7-6 and TRBJ2-3; D uncertain. V was cut by 1 base and J by 0 bases, with 8 bases left in between. CDR1 SGHVS and CDR2 FNYEAQ come from the germline V gene. The CDR3 spans 15 residues. Written as DNA, the CDR3 is TGTGCCAGCAGCTTAGGAACACCCAGCACAGATACGCAGTATTTT. Amino acids: CASSLGTPSTDTQYF.

V usage is TRBV5-1 and J usage is TRBJ2-7; D is possibly TRBD1 (6 bases). V lost 4 bases and J lost 3, with 8 bases in between. The CDR3 is 12 residues long. Germline loops: CDR1 SGHRS, CDR2 YFSETQ. DNA of the CDR3: TGCGCCAGCAGCCCAGGGGTCTACGAGCAGTACTTC. Residues: CASSPGVYEQYF.

This chain connects TRBV9 to TRBJ1-1; D gene unclear. V lost 4 bases and J 4 bases, leaving 14 bases between the germline ends. The CDR3 contains 14 residues. Germline loops: CDR1 SGDLS, CDR2 YYNGEE. CDR3 region: CASSLSGLPTEAFF. CDR3 coding DNA: TGTGCCAGCAGCTTATCCGGACTTCCCACTGAAGCTTTCTTT.

This clone was counted between two and nine times. V gene TRBV2 combines with J gene TRBJ2-7; 10 positions match TRBD1. The CDR3 loop spans 15 amino acids. The trim removed 4 bases at V and 3 bases at J, leaving 6 bases unmatched. Germline CDR1 and CDR2: SNHLY and FYNNEI. CDR3 region: CASSARTGGNYEQYF. The CDR3 DNA reads as TGTGCCAGCAGTGCCCGGACAGGGGGGAACTACGAGCAGTACTTC.

The chain recombines TRBV27 with TRBJ2-7; 9 nucleotides line up with TRBD1. Germline V gene sequence: CDR1 MNHEY, CDR2 SMNVEV (reference sequence). V shed 4 bases and J 3 bases; nucleotides not matched to a gene: 7. The CDR3 contains 15 residues. Written as DNA, the CDR3 is TGTGCCAGCAGTTATTGGGGACAGGGTATCTACGAGCAGTACTTC. This translates into CASSYWGQGIYEQYF.

This clone was recorded a few times. The chain carries TRBV4-1 and TRBJ2-2; D not resolved. Germline V gives CDR1 MGHRA, CDR2 YSYEKL. The V end lost 2 bases, the J end lost 6 bases, and 13 bases lay between the germline ends. This CDR3 has 15 residues. The CDR3 reads CASSQLTTWSGELFF. In DNA, the CDR3 is TGCGCCAGCAGCCAACTAACTACCTGGTCCGGGGAGCTGTTTTTT.

This sequence joins TRBV9 and TRBJ2-5; D is perhaps TRBD2 (5 bases). V lost 0 bases, J lost 5 bases, and 14 bases lay in between. The germline CDR1 and CDR2 sequences are SGDLS and YYNGEE. CDR3 length: 15 amino acids. CDR3 nucleotides: TGTGCCAGCAGCGTAGAGGGCAGGACGGGGGAGACCCAGTACTTC. Translation gives CASSVEGRTGETQYF.

The chain recombines TRBV7-9 with TRBJ2-5; a weak D match, TRBD1 (6 bases). From germline, CDR1 is SEHNR and CDR2 FQNEAQ (reference sequence). This CDR3 has 17 amino acids. Trimming removed 5 bases from V and 2 bases from J, with 21 bases in between. CDR3 region: CASSRYRETPPQETQYF. CDR3 nucleotide sequence: TGTGCCAGCAGCCGTTACAGGGAAACCCCTCCGCAAGAGACCCAGTACTTC.

This chain joins TRBV4-1 and TRBJ1-4; 7 positions match TRBD1. Germline CDR1 MGHRA, CDR2 YSYEKL. V lost 1 base and J lost 4; bases outside the gene matches: 15. The CDR3 spans 19 residues. The CDR3 nucleotides read TGCGCCAGCAGCCAAGCCTGGACAGGAGGCGGAGGAAATAATGAAAAACTGTTTTTT. Its protein product is CASSQAWTGGGGNNEKLFF.

The V call is TRBV9, the J call TRBJ1-3; maybe TRBD1 (6 bases). Germline V CDR1 and CDR2: SGDLS, YYNGEE. The CDR3 covers 16 residues. V lost 4 bases to trimming and J lost 2 bases, with 16 bases between them. The CDR3 nucleotides read TGTGCCAGCAGCTCCTTTAAACAGGGCGCTGGAAACACCATATATTTT. Translated: CASSSFKQGAGNTIYF.